Below are 14 T cell receptor beta chains sequenced from a single sample in a study of cytomegalovirus exposure and HLA in healthy donors. This PCR relied on a set of 60 Vbeta primers and 13 Jbeta primers. Assay used: immunoSEQ multiplex PCR; TCRdb lists only in-frame clones, some missing. Seen here are approximately 90,000 clones, around 84% observed once, and the top ten hold 6.5% to 8.5%. Source material: PBMCs. These receptors were obtained from a man in his forties or fifties in good health and CMV-seropositive.

The gene calls are TRBV19 and TRBJ1-2, with TRBD1 as a possible D gene (6 bases). The CDR3 length is 15 residues. Germline values: CDR1 LNHDA, CDR2 SQIVND (reference sequence). Trimming took off 5 bases at V and 5 bases at J, with 18 bases between the two ends. CDR3 sequence: CASSPTIQGTYGYTF. Here the CDR3 DNA reads TGTGCCAGTAGTCCTACCATACAGGGCACGTATGGCTACACCTTC.

To note about this clone: The sample holds other DNA sequences that translate to the same CDR3. The chain joins TRBV19 to TRBJ1-5; possible D gene TRBD1, 5 bases. From germline, CDR1 is LNHDA and CDR2 SQIVND (reference sequence). The length of the CDR3 is 14 residues. The V end lost 9 bases, the J end lost 0 bases, and 12 bases lay between the germline ends. The CDR3 region has the DNA TGTGCCAGCAACGGGGGACTTAGCAATCAGCCCCAGCATTTT. Protein sequence: CASNGGLSNQPQHF.

This sequence joins TRBV5-4 and TRBJ1-2; 8 nucleotides line up with TRBD1. This CDR3 has 15 residues. J was trimmed by 4 bases and V by 5 bases; bases with no gene match: 10. Germline values: CDR1 SGHNT, CDR2 YYREEE (reference sequence). The CDR3 sequence: CASSPSPGGVYGYTF. As DNA, the CDR3 is TGTGCCAGCAGTCCTTCCCCAGGGGGCGTCTATGGCTACACCTTC.

V gene TRBV7-9 combines with J gene TRBJ2-5; tentatively, D is TRBD1 (6 bases). Trimming left V 2 bases short and J 1 base short, with 11 bases between. This CDR3 comprises 15 residues. Germline V gene sequence: CDR1 SEHNR, CDR2 FQNEAQ (reference sequence). The CDR3 spells CASSLSSGAQETQYF. Here the CDR3 DNA reads TGTGCCAGCAGCTTAAGCTCAGGGGCCCAAGAGACCCAGTACTTC.

This clone occurred once. The chain employs TRBV27 and TRBJ2-7; TRBD1 might be the D (6 bases). Germline V CDR1 and CDR2: MNHEY, SMNVEV (reference sequence). The CDR3 has 15 residues. V gave up 4 bases and J gave up 3 bases, with 16 bases separating them. CDR3 coding DNA: TGTGCCAGCAGTTCTAACAGGGCGACGATCTACGAGCAGTACTTC. Encoded protein: CASSSNRATIYEQYF.

In its sample, this clone was seen many times. CDR3 DNA sequence: TGTGCCAGCAGCTACGCGGAAGCGTCCTACAATGAGCAGTTCTTC. Amino acid sequence: CASSYAEASYNEQFF. The rearrangement joins TRBV7-9 to TRBJ2-1; D is uncertain. V lost 4 bases and J 1 base, leaving 11 bases between the germline ends. The CDR3 is made up of 15 amino acids. Looked up from germline, CDR1 is SEHNR and CDR2 is FQNEAQ (reference sequence).

This clone was counted once. The V call is TRBV6-6, the J call TRBJ2-5, with 8 nucleotides matching TRBD1. The CDR3 runs to 13 residues. Unmatched junction bases numbered 5, after V lost 6 bases and J lost 5 bases. The germline gives CDR1 MNHNY, CDR2 SVGAGI (reference sequence). In DNA form, the CDR3 reads TGTGCCAGCAGCGACAGGGGCCCCGAGACCCAGTACTTC. This codes for CASSDRGPETQYF.

The gene calls are TRBV2 and TRBJ1-2; TRBD1 aligns across 12 bases. CDR1 and CDR2 (germline): SNHLY, FYNNEI. The length of the CDR3 is 16 residues. J was trimmed by 0 bases and V by 6 bases; bases with no gene match: 5. CDR3 in DNA: TGTGCCAGCAGGGGGGGACAGGGGGCTTCTAACTATGGCTACACCTTC. It codes for CASRGGQGASNYGYTF.

The table lists this clone with a few counts. The gene calls are TRBV27 and TRBJ2-2; D may be TRBD2 (5 bases). Germline V CDR1 and CDR2: MNHEY, SMNVEV (reference sequence). The CDR3 is 14 amino acids. The V and J ends lost 3 bases and 4 bases respectively, with 9 bases between them. CDR3 nucleotide sequence: TGTGCCAGCAGTTTGAGAGAGGGCACCGGGGAGCTGTTTTTT. This sequence encodes CASSLREGTGELFF.

The J gene is TRBJ1-2, the V gene TRBV2; D gene unclear. This CDR3 has 14 residues. The V end lost 6 bases, the J end lost 0 bases, and 11 bases lay between the germline ends. Germline CDR1 and CDR2: SNHLY and FYNNEI. The CDR3 loop reads CASRLQRANYGYTF. The CDR3 DNA sequence: TGTGCCAGCAGGCTACAGAGAGCTAACTATGGCTACACCTTC.

Remarks on this clone: Other DNA sequences within the sample encode an identical CDR3. V and J are TRBV6-1 and TRBJ1-2; D not certain. The CDR3 has 15 residues. CDR1 is MNHNS and CDR2 is SASEGT in the germline V gene. The V gene lost 2 bases and the J gene lost 2 bases, with 12 bases spanning the gap. CDR3 sequence reads: CASSERGRANYGYTF. The CDR3 coding sequence is TGTGCCAGCAGTGAACGAGGGAGGGCCAACTATGGCTACACCTTC.

V usage is TRBV25-1 and J usage is TRBJ1-3; 8 bases map to TRBD1. The germline gives CDR1 MGHDK, CDR2 SYGVNS. V lost 6 bases to trimming and J lost 0 bases; unmatched junction nucleotides: 1. The CDR3 extends over 14 amino acids. CDR3 bases: TGTGCCAGCAGGACAGGGGCCTCTGGAAACACCATATATTTT. Translated: CASRTGASGNTIYF.

This clone has only one observation. V usage is TRBV19 and J usage is TRBJ2-1, with TRBD2 identical over 12 bases. Germline trimming cut 4 bases from V and 4 bases from J; bases unmatched to any gene: 2. Germline V gene data show CDR1 as LNHDA and CDR2 as SQIVND (reference sequence). The CDR3 is 15 amino acids. Here the CDR3 DNA reads TGTGCCAGTAGTACACTAGCGGGGGGTTACAATGAGCAGTTCTTC. It specifies CASSTLAGGYNEQFF.

V and J are TRBV6-5 and TRBJ1-2; 12 bases are a match to TRBD1. CDR1 MNHEY and CDR2 SVGAGI come from the germline V gene. This CDR3 region has 13 residues. Trimming removed 5 bases from V and 10 bases from J; junction bases left unmatched: 5. The CDR3 bases are TGTGCCAGCAGTGGGGGACAGGGGGCCTCCTACACCTTC. Protein product: CASSGGQGASYTF.